This is a list of T cell receptor beta chains from one sample in a study of patients and donors after allogeneic stem cell transplantation. TCRdb independently ran MiXCR on the RT-PCR reads; one entry per CDR3 protein. The top ten hold 60% to 75% of the sample, which has tens of thousands of distinct CDR3 sequences, roughly 50% seen once. Sequenced: blood, either unsorted or a sorted T cell fraction (not recorded which). All receptors come from a human donor who was either an allogeneic HSCT recipient or a stem cell or donor lymphocyte infusion donor (not recorded which). It is not recorded whose cells these are; they may come from a transplant donor. The CDR3 runs from the conserved cysteine through the conserved F or W. The D gene is left open where the match is weak. Clone size is given for some rows only: seen once, a few or many times, or a class if the clone is expanded.

clone_size,d_call,v_call,j_call,cdr3_nt,cdr3_aa
.,.,TRBV14,TRBJ1-1,TGTGCCTCTAGCCGGGGGTCGAACACTGAAGCTTTCTTT,CASSRGSNTEAFF
few,.,TRBV4-3,TRBJ1-1,TGCGCCAGCAGCCAAACCCCCGAGAACACTGAAGCTTTCTTT,CASSQTPENTEAFF
.,TRBD2,TRBV11-2,TRBJ2-1,TGTGCCAGCAGCCCTTGGACTAGCGGGAGGGCCTTCTACAATGAGCAGTTCTTC,CASSPWTSGRAFYNEQFF
few,.,TRBV27,TRBJ1-1,TGTGCCAGCATGACCAAGGGGAGAGGGGACACTGAAGCTTTCTTT,CASMTKGRGDTEAFF
.,.,TRBV5-5,TRBJ2-3,TGTGCCACGGACGGATCTGTCACAGATACGCAGTATTTT,CATDGSVTDTQYF
.,TRBD2,TRBV12-3/TRBV12-4,TRBJ2-2,TGTGCCAGCAGTCCATCTAGCGGGAGAGGGGCCGGGGAGCTGTTTTTT,CASSPSSGRGAGELFF
few,.,TRBV5-6,TRBJ1-3,TGTGCCAGCAGCTCGACGGAGGTCGGAAACACCATATATTTT,CASSSTEVGNTIYF
medium-sized,.,TRBV28,TRBJ1-1,TGTGCCACTTCCGGCGTCCAGGACACTGAAGCTTTCTTT,CATSGVQDTEAFF
.,.,TRBV7-2,TRBJ1-1,TGTGCCAGCAGCTTAGGGGGCGTAGGCACTGAAGCTTTCTTT,CASSLGGVGTEAFF
many,.,TRBV9,TRBJ2-1,TGTGCCAGCAGCGTCTCGGGTGCCGACAATGAGCAGTTCTTC,CASSVSGADNEQFF
few,.,TRBV29-1,TRBJ1-2,TGCAGCTCCTTAACCGGGGTTGTTGGCTACACCTTC,CSSLTGVVGYTF
once,TRBD2,TRBV6-2/TRBV6-3,TRBJ2-1,TGTGCCAGCAGAACTAGCGGGAGACGTAATGAGCAGTTCTTC,CASRTSGRRNEQFF
few,TRBD1,TRBV7-2,TRBJ1-4,TGTGCCAGCAGCTTAGTGGCAGGGGGCAATGAAAAACTGTTTTTT,CASSLVAGGNEKLFF
.,.,TRBV7-9,TRBJ1-5,TGTGCCAGCAGCTTACAGACGTTTAGGCAGCCCCAGCATTTT,CASSLQTFRQPQHF
.,TRBD1,TRBV7-9,TRBJ1-5,TGTGCCAGCAGCTTAGGGTCAGGGGGGAATCAGCCCCAGCATTTT,CASSLGSGGNQPQHF
.,.,TRBV27,TRBJ1-1,TGTGCCACAATAAAACAGGGTCTGACTGAAGCTTTCTTT,CATIKQGLTEAFF
.,.,TRBV4-1,TRBJ2-7,TGCGCCAGCAGCCAAGAGGCCTATTACGAGCAGTACTTC,CASSQEAYYEQYF
.,.,TRBV4-1,TRBJ1-4,TGCGCCAGCAGCCCCTTCTGGGACCGAGATGAAAAACTGTTTTTT,CASSPFWDRDEKLFF
few,.,TRBV10-3,TRBJ1-2,TGTGCCATCAGTGAGTCGTCGGGGGCGCGGAACTATGGCTACACCTTC,CAISESSGARNYGYTF
.,.,TRBV6-6,TRBJ2-2,TGTGCCGCCGGGTTCTCCGCCCGGGAGCTGTTTTTT,CAAGFSARELFF
.,TRBD2,TRBV4-1,TRBJ2-3,TGCGCCAGCAGCCAAGTAGGACCCGGGACTAGCGGCACAGATACGCAGTATTTT,CASSQVGPGTSGTDTQYF
.,TRBD1,TRBV20-1,TRBJ1-1,TGCAGTGCTAGGTTTCGAACAGGGGGATACACTGAAGCTTTCTTT,CSARFRTGGYTEAFF
.,.,TRBV9,TRBJ2-3,TGTGCCAGCAGCGTAGGAGCCGAAGATACGCAGTATTTT,CASSVGAEDTQYF
.,.,TRBV9,TRBJ1-6,TGTGCCAGCAACCCGGGAGGGGACAATTCACCCCTCCACTTT,CASNPGGDNSPLHF
.,.,TRBV7-2,TRBJ1-5,TGTGCCAGCAGCCTTTACAATGAGCCCCAGCATTTT,CASSLYNEPQHF
.,TRBD1,TRBV29-1,TRBJ1-5,TGCAGCGCCGCAGGGGGGGGCGATCAGCCCCAGCATTTT,CSAAGGGDQPQHF
.,TRBD1,TRBV27,TRBJ1-5,TGTGCCAGCACCCCTGGCCCCCGGGACAGGGTATCTCAGCCCCAGCATTTT,CASTPGPRDRVSQPQHF
.,.,TRBV5-6,TRBJ1-2,TGTGCCAGCAGCTTGGATAGGTTTAACTATGGCTACACCTTC,CASSLDRFNYGYTF
.,.,TRBV6-5,TRBJ1-3,TGTGCCAGCAGCCCTAGCCTGACAACCCATACTGGAAACACCATATATTTT,CASSPSLTTHTGNTIYF
few,.,TRBV7-8,TRBJ1-1,TGTGCCAGCAGCCCCCTCCCGCATGACACTGAAGCTTTCTTT,CASSPLPHDTEAFF
once,TRBD2,TRBV12-3/TRBV12-4,TRBJ2-5,TGTGCCAGCAGCCGGGGACTAGAATTGGAGACCCAGTACTTC,CASSRGLELETQYF
.,TRBD2,TRBV20-1,TRBJ2-1,TGCAGTGCTAGAGGCATGGGGACTAGGCAGTTCTTC,CSARGMGTRQFF
.,TRBD1,TRBV27,TRBJ1-5,TGTGCCAGCAGCTTGGACAGGATTAGCAATCAGCCCCAGCATTTT,CASSLDRISNQPQHF
.,TRBD1,TRBV20-1,TRBJ1-5,TGCAGTGCTAGAGGTCGGACAGGGGGCAATCAGCCCCAGCATTTT,CSARGRTGGNQPQHF
.,.,TRBV5-6,TRBJ2-3,TGTGCCAGCAGCTTGATACAGGGAATATTTACAGATACGCAGTATTTT,CASSLIQGIFTDTQYF
.,.,TRBV9,TRBJ1-1,TGTGCCAGCAGCGTAGGGTTGTTGGACACTGAAGCTTTCTTT,CASSVGLLDTEAFF
.,.,TRBV5-1,TRBJ1-2,TGCGCCAGCAGCTTGGAAATGGTGGCTAACTATGGCTACACCTTC,CASSLEMVANYGYTF
.,.,TRBV6-5,TRBJ1-1,TGTGCCAGCAGTTACAGGGGGGGCAACACTGAAGCTTTCTTT,CASSYRGGNTEAFF